This T cell receptor (beta chain) was identified in a study of CD8 T cells in ankylosing spondylitis. Findings of the study overall: Apparently characteristic of ankylosing spondylitis blood was a TCR beta motif (fewer than 10 highly homologous variants). Disease-linked clones bore a CD8+ phenotype, appearing relatively rarely in peripheral blood. Certain motif variants had earlier appeared in reactive arthritis synovial fluid and blood.

From the 5' RACE reads, TCRdb called clonotypes with MiXCR, one entry per CDR3 protein. In the table there are about 210,000 distinct CDR3 sequences, 7.3% of which are singletons. The V gene's germline CDR1 is SGHDT and CDR2 YYEEEE. The CDR3 extends over 15 amino acids. V lost 0 bases and J lost 2, with 9 bases in between. This clonotype was observed at least ten times. Its cognate antigen is unknown. The rearrangement links TRBV5-6 to TRBJ2-1, with D tentatively TRBD2 (6 bases). Material: blood, either unsorted or a sorted T cell fraction (not recorded which). This clonotype originated in a male donor with ankylosing spondylitis. The CDR3 DNA reads TGTGCCAGCAGCTTGGAACTAGCTCCCTACAATGAGCAGTTCTTC. This encodes CASSLELAPYNEQFF. The full variable domain, completed using reference TRBV5-6 and TRBJ2-1, is DAGVTQSPTHLIKTRGQQVTLRCSPKSGHDTVSWYQQALGQGPQFIFQYYEEEERQRGNFPDRFSGHQFPNYSSELNVNALLLGDSALYLCASSLELAPYNEQFFGPGTRLTVL.